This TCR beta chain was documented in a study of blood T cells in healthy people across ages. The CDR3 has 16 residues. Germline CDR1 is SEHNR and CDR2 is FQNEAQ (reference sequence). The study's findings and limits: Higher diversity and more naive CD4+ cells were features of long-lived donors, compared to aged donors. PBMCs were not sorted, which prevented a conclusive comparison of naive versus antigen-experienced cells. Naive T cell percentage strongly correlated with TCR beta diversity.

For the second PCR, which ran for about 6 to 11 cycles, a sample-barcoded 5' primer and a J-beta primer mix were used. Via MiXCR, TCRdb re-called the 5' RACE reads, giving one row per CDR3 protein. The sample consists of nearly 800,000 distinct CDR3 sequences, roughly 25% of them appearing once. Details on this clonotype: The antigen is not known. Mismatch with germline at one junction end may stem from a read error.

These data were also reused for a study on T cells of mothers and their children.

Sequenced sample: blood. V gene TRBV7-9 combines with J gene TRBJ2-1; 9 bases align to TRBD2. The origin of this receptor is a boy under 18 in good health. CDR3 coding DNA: TGTGCCAGCACCTTAGAGGCGGCTAGCGGGGCCAATGAGCAGTTCTTC. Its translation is CASTLEAASGANEQFF. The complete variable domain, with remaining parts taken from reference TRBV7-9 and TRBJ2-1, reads DTGVSQNPRHKITKRGQNVTFRCDPISEHNRLYWYRQTLGQGPEFLTYFQNEAQLEKSRLLSDRFSAERPKGSFSTLEIQRTEQGDSAMYLCASTLEAASGANEQFFGPGTRLTVL.